This T cell receptor (beta chain) was profiled in a study of molecular identifiers for immune sequencing clone quantification. Whole-study results and caveats: Clones with over 20 RNA copies captured over 97% of effector molecules but under 1% of naive ones. With a barcode shared among identical TCR molecules, highly expanded clone sizes could be underestimated.

About this clonotype: Its cognate antigen is unknown.

The authors sorted naive CD8 T cells as CD8+CD4-CCR7+CD45RA+. CDR3 size: 16 residues. Germline V gene lookup returns CDR1 SGDLS and CDR2 YYNGEE. The V end lost 4 bases, the J end lost 2 bases, and 16 bases lay between the germline ends. MiXCR, run by TCRdb on the PCR reads, gives a single entry per CDR3 protein. The profile covers approximately 680,000 distinct CDR3 sequences, with roughly 25% appearing a single time and about 0.84% taken by the ten largest. This sequence originates from a human donor in good health. Some libraries in this study had Jurkat cell RNA spiked in. Sequenced input: naive CD8+ T cells from blood, with Jurkat cell RNA spiked in. Specified subset: FACS-sorted CD8+CD4-CCR7+CD45RA+ naive T cells. The chain joins TRBV9 to TRBJ2-1; possibly TRBD2 for D (6 bases). DNA for the CDR3: TGTGCCAGCAGCCCCGGCGGGGCTAGCCCCTACAATGAGCAGTTCTTC. Its protein is CASSPGGASPYNEQFF.